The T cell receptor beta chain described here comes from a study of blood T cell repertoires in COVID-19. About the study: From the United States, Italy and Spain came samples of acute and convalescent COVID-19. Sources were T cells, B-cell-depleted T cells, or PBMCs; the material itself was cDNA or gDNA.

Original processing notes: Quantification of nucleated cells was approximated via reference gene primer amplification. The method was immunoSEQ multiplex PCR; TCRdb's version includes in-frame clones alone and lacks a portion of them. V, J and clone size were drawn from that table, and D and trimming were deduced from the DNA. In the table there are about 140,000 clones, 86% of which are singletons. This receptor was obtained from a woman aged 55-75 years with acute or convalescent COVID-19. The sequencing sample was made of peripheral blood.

CDR3 in amino acids: CAWSPGGPDTQYF. The CDR3 DNA sequence: TGTGCCTGGAGTCCGGGGGGCCCAGATACGCAGTATTTT. The chain uses TRBV30 and TRBJ2-3; the D gene is possibly TRBD2 (7 bases). The germline gives CDR1 GTSNPN, CDR2 SVGIG (reference sequence). V was shortened by 2 bases and J by 4 bases, with 10 bases between the two germline ends. CDR3 size: 13 residues. Full variable domain (remainder filled in from reference TRBV30 and TRBJ2-3): SQTIHQWPATLVQPVGSPLSLECTVEGTSNPNLYWYRQAAGRGLQLLFYSVGIGQISSEVPQNLSASRPQDRQFILSSKKLLLSDSGFYLCAWSPGGPDTQYFGPGTRLTVL.